The 8 T cell receptor beta chains below all came from one sample that was sequenced in a study of CD8+CD57+ T cells in acquired aplastic anemia. Patients included in sequencing had previously demonstrated CD8+CD57+ cell expansion by flow cytometry. Genomic DNA constituted the template upon which TCR beta VDJ and CDR3 profiling was performed. TCRdb analysed the reads with MiXCR anew, one entry per CDR3 protein. The sample lists 180,000 or so distinct CDR3 sequences, roughly 48% occurring once. Sequenced input: sorted CD4+, CD8+, or CD8+CD57+ T cells (not recorded which) from PBMCs. The receptors stem from a human donor with aplastic anemia.

The chain joins TRBV20-1 to TRBJ1-2, with no clear D. V shed 3 bases and J shed 8 bases, with 4 bases lying between them. Germline-derived CDR1 and CDR2 are DFQATT and SNEGSKA (reference sequence). The CDR3 spans 9 residues. CDR3 residues: CSAREGYTF. The CDR3 DNA follows: TGCAGTGCTAGGGAGGGCTACACCTTC.

A remark on this clonotype: One junction end does not reproduce the germline sequence, and a read error may be involved. This chain links TRBV7-7 with TRBJ2-5, with TRBD1 matching over 9 bases. This CDR3 spans 14 amino acids. Germline CDR1 SSHAT, CDR2 FNYEAQ (reference sequence). CDR3 nucleotides: TGTGCTAGCAGCTGGGACAGGGATGGCGAGACCCAGTACTTC. It specifies CASSWDRDGETQYF.

This clonotype was picked up many times. This sequence joins TRBV6-5 and TRBJ1-1; D remains ambiguous. Deletions cut 0 bases from V and 0 bases from J, with 8 bases between. This CDR3 has 15 amino acids. Germline V gene sequence: CDR1 MNHEY, CDR2 SVGAGI. CDR3 sequence reads: CASSYSPVMNTEAFF. The CDR3 nucleotides read TGTGCCAGCAGTTACTCGCCAGTTATGAACACTGAAGCTTTCTTT.

This clonotype was seen repeatedly, ten times or more. This chain uses TRBV4-1 with TRBJ1-6, with 7 bases matching TRBD1. The V and J ends lost 5 bases and 7 bases, in that order; junction bases with no gene match: 14. The germline CDR1 and CDR2 sequences are MGHRA and YSYEKL. This CDR3 is 17 amino acids long. The CDR3 DNA sequence: TGCGCCAGCAGCAAACCCGGGGGGGACAGCATCAATTCACCCCTCCACTTT. It translates to CASSKPGGDSINSPLHF.

This clonotype was recorded at least ten times. The chain links TRBV2 to TRBJ1-1; D perhaps matches TRBD1 (5 bases). Deletions cut 6 bases from V and 1 base from J, with 9 bases between. From germline, CDR1 is SNHLY and CDR2 FYNNEI. This CDR3 has 13 residues. The CDR3 protein is CASSSDRNTEAFF. CDR3 bases: TGTGCCAGCAGCAGCGACAGGAACACTGAAGCTTTCTTT.

The V call is TRBV24-1, the J call TRBJ2-2, with D hard to call. Germline V gene sequence: CDR1 KGHDR, CDR2 SFDVKD. This CDR3 has 12 residues. The ends were cut back, 2 bases at V and 5 bases at J, with 2 bases in the middle. Here the CDR3 DNA reads TGTGCCACCAGTGATTATACCGGGGAGCTGTTTTTT. It codes for CATSDYTGELFF.

In this sample, this clonotype turned up a few times. A much larger clone differs by one base, so this may be a read error. This chain links TRBV4-3 with TRBJ2-7, with D possibly called TRBD1 or TRBD2 (5 bases each). This CDR3 spans 13 amino acids. Germline CDR1 LGHNA, CDR2 YSLEER. DNA of the CDR3: TGCGCCAGCAGCCAAGATCGGGGCTACGACCAGTACTTC. This gives the protein CASSQDRGYDQYF.

In its sample, this clonotype was seen a few times. V and J are TRBV6-2 or TRBV6-3 and TRBJ2-4; D remains ambiguous. CDR1 MNHEY and CDR2 SVGEGT come from the germline V gene. V was trimmed by 4 bases and J by 2 bases, leaving 9 bases between them. This CDR3 comprises 14 residues. CDR3 nucleotide sequence: TGTGCCAGCAGTTCCTCCCCGTCCAAAAACATTCAGTACTTC. Translation gives CASSSSPSKNIQYF.